The T cell receptor beta chain described here comes from a study of cytomegalovirus exposure and HLA in healthy donors. The study, taken as a whole, reports: Researchers counted 150 to 200 TCR beta chains as cytomegalovirus-associated.

The CDR3 has 14 residues. Trimming took 3 bases from V and 1 from J, leaving 11 bases between them. Germline V lookup: CDR1 SQVTM, CDR2 ANQGSEA. Primers: 60 Vbeta forward and 13 Jbeta reverse. TCRdb's copy holds only in-frame clones and misses some; the assay was immunoSEQ multiplex PCR. There are approximately 170,000 clones in the sample; roughly 79% occur only once, and 1.5% to 1.8% lies in the top ten. A note on this clone: Its antigen is undetermined.

The chain is built from TRBV29-1 and TRBJ2-3; a possible D gene is TRBD1 (5 bases). This clonotype originated in a man between 40 and 49 years old in good health and CMV-seronegative. Sequencing was performed on PBMCs. CDR3 residues: CSVEQGGGTDTQYF. CDR3 nucleotide sequence: TGCAGCGTTGAGCAGGGTGGTGGCACAGATACGCAGTATTTT.